This paragraph reports one T cell receptor (beta chain). Trimming removed 3 bases at V and 5 bases at J, with 13 bases between. Germline CDR1 and CDR2: MDHEN and SYDVKM. This CDR3 contains 15 residues. The sample originates from a study of long-term antiretroviral therapy in people with HIV. Runs used v3.0 of the immunoSEQ assay and were done at survey level. The assay was immunoSEQ multiplex PCR, and TCRdb's table has in-frame clones only and misses some. The sample holds tens of thousands of clones, around 88% seen once. Per donor, at least one pre-ART and at least two post-ART PBMC samples were obtained.

The V call is TRBV28, the J call TRBJ1-4, with D perhaps TRBD1 (6 bases). This TCR was sampled from a woman aged 18-29 years with HIV. The sample here was unsorted PBMCs, taken just before starting antiretroviral therapy. CDR3 protein: CASSFGQITNEKLFF. The CDR3 DNA follows: TGTGCCAGCAGTTTCGGACAGATCACCAATGAAAAACTGTTTTTT.